The entry below gives a single T cell receptor (beta chain) sequence along with its context. Amplification used 60 Vbeta primers and 13 Jbeta primers. Profiling relied on immunoSEQ multiplex PCR, and the TCRdb table lists in-frame clones only, not all of them. This sample has some 200,000 clones, with 70% to 85% found just once. The V gene's germline CDR1 is SEHNR and CDR2 FQNEAQ (reference sequence). The CDR3 has 14 amino acids. The record originates from a study of cytomegalovirus exposure and HLA in healthy donors. V is TRBV7-9 and J is TRBJ2-5; D may be TRBD1 (5 bases). The J call may be wrong; the DNA end is better matched by TRBJ2-7. Sequencing used PBMCs. The receptor was isolated from a woman aged 40 to 50 in good health and CMV-seronegative. In nucleotides, the CDR3 is TGTGCCAGCAGCTTAGTGACAGCCTTAGACGAGCAGTACTTC. As protein: CASSLVTALDEQYF.